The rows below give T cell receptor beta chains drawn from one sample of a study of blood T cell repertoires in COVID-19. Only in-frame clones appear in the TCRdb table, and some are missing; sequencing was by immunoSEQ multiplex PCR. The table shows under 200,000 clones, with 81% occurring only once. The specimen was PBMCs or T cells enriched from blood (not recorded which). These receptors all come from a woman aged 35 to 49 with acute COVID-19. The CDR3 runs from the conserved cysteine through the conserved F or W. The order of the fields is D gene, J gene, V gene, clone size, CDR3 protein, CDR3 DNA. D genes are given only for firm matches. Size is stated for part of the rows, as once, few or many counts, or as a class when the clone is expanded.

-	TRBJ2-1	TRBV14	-	CASSGTYAYNEQFF	TGTGCCAGCAGCGGGACTTACGCCTACAATGAGCAGTTCTTC
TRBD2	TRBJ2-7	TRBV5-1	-	CASSPGGGSSYEQYF	TGCGCCAGCAGCCCGGGGGGTGGTTCCTCCTACGAGCAGTACTTC
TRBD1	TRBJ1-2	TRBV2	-	CASSLPTGRDYGYTF	TGTGCCAGCAGTCTACCGACAGGGAGAGACTATGGCTACACCTTC
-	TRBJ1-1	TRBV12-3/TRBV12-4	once	CASSLARGAAFF	TGTGCCAGCAGTTTGGCCCGGGGGGCGGCTTTCTTT
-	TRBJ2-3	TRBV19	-	CASSVTGQSTDTQYF	TGTGCCAGTAGTGTAACAGGGCAGAGCACAGATACGCAGTATTTT
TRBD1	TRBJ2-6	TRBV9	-	CASSVEGQGFSGANVLTF	TGTGCCAGCAGCGTAGAGGGACAGGGTTTCTCTGGGGCCAACGTCCTGACTTTC
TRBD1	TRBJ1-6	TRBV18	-	CASSPGTGRNSPLHF	TGTGCCAGCTCACCAGGGACAGGGCGGAATTCACCCCTCCACTTT
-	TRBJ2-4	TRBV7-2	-	CASSSTGNLAKNIQYF	TGTGCCAGCAGCTCCACGGGGAATCTAGCCAAAAACATTCAGTACTTC
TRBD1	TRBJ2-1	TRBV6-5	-	CASSLGQGANEQFF	TGTGCCAGCAGCCTCGGACAGGGGGCCAATGAGCAGTTCTTC
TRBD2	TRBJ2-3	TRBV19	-	CASSTKTSASTDTQYF	TGTGCCAGTAGTACTAAGACTAGCGCGAGCACAGATACGCAGTATTTT
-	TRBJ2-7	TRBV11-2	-	CASTSPGGEQYF	TGTGCCAGCACCTCACCCGGCGGAGAGCAGTACTTC
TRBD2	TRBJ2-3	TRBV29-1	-	CSVGLAGTDTQYF	TGCAGCGTGGGACTAGCGGGCACAGATACGCAGTATTTT
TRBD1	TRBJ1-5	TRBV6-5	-	CASTRQGRHQPQHF	TGTGCCAGCACCAGACAGGGTCGACATCAGCCCCAGCATTTT
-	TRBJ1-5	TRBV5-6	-	CASSFGRGRQPQHF	TGTGCCAGCAGCTTCGGCAGGGGCCGCCAGCCCCAGCATTTT
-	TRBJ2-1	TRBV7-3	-	CASSFLPTNEQFF	TGTGCCAGCAGCTTTCTACCCACTAATGAGCAGTTCTTC
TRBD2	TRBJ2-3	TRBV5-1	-	CASSPGLAGRSDTQYF	TGCGCCAGCAGCCCGGGACTAGCGGGAAGGTCAGATACGCAGTATTTT
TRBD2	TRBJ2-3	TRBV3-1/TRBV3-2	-	CASSQPLATSTDTQYF	TGTGCCAGCAGCCAACCACTAGCGACTAGCACAGATACGCAGTATTTT
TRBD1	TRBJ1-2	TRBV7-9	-	CASSLDRGHDYGYTF	TGTGCCAGCAGCTTAGACAGGGGCCATGACTATGGCTACACCTTC
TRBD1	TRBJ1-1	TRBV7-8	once	CASRQGTGYTEAFF	TGTGCCAGCCGCCAGGGGACAGGCTACACTGAAGCTTTCTTT
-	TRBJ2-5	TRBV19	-	CASSIRSGGFTETQYF	TGTGCCAGTAGTATAAGGTCGGGGGGCTTTACAGAGACCCAGTACTTC
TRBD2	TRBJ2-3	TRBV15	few	CATSRGEVGGRARNTQYF	TGTGCCACCAGCAGAGGAGAGGTCGGCGGGAGGGCTAGGAATACGCAGTATTTT
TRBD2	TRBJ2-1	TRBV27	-	CASRSSGPSYNEQFF	TGTGCCAGCAGGTCTAGCGGGCCGTCCTACAATGAGCAGTTCTTC
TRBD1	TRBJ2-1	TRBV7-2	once	CASAQGGSYNEQFF	TGTGCCAGCGCCCAAGGGGGCAGCTACAATGAGCAGTTCTTC
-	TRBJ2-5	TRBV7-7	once	CASSRVGVETQYF	TGTGCTAGCAGCAGAGTAGGGGTAGAGACCCAGTACTTC
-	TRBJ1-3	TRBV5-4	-	CASRQTGSGNTIYF	TGTGCCAGCAGGCAAACAGGATCCGGAAACACCATATATTTT
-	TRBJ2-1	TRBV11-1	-	CASSLGWAGFNEQFF	TGTGCCAGCAGCTTAGGGTGGGCAGGTTTCAATGAGCAGTTCTTC
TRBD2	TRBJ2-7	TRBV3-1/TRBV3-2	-	CASSQVLAGYEQYF	TGTGCCAGCAGCCAAGTGCTAGCGGGATACGAGCAGTACTTC
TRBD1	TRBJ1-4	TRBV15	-	CATSRDQRQGEKLFF	TGTGCCACCAGCAGAGACCAAAGACAGGGGGAAAAACTGTTTTTT
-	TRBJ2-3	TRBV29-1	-	CSVEAEAASTDTQYF	TGCAGCGTTGAGGCCGAGGCCGCTAGCACAGATACGCAGTATTTT
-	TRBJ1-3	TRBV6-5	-	CASSYPTGMSNTIYF	TGTGCCAGCAGTTACCCGACAGGAATGAGTAACACCATATATTTT
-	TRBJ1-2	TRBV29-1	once	CSVEDSPGPYGYTF	TGCAGCGTTGAAGACAGCCCAGGTCCCTATGGCTACACCTTC
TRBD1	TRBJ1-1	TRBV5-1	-	CASSSFPGQGNTEAFF	TGCGCCAGCAGCTCTTTCCCGGGACAGGGGAACACTGAAGCTTTCTTT
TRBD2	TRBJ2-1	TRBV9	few	CASSVRSGTGYNEQFF	TGTGCCAGCAGCGTACGAAGCGGGACGGGATACAATGAGCAGTTCTTC
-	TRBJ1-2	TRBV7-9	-	CASSFSREGYTF	TGTGCCAGCAGCTTTTCCCGGGAAGGCTACACCTTC
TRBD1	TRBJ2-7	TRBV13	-	CASSLFRDRYEQYF	TGTGCCAGCAGCTTATTCCGGGACAGGTACGAGCAGTACTTC
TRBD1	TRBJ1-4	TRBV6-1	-	CASSGRPGQGDEKLFF	TGTGCCAGCAGTGGCCGACCGGGACAGGGTGACGAAAAACTGTTTTTT